Only a few counts were recorded for the clone carrying this T cell receptor (delta chain). A much larger clonotype is one base distant, so this may be a read error. The sample is drawn from a study of gamma-delta chains in newborns, infants, children. TCRdb applied CATT to the reads for clone calling. The table has approximately 7,000 delta-chain clones, around 11% seen once. CDR3 length equals 22 residues. Trimming removed 2 bases at V and 0 bases at J, with 25 bases between. The V gene's germline CDR1 is GEAIGNYY and CDR2 EKD. The V call is TRDV2, the J call TRDJ3; either TRDD2 or TRDD3 may fit D (5 bases each). The J gene, not given by TCRdb, was assigned here from a germline match of the nucleotide sequence. This clonotype was obtained from a child who was a newborn, infant or young child, either healthy, febrile or measles-vaccinated (not recorded which). Sequencing was performed on blood. CDR3 sequence (DNA): TGTGCCTGTGACAAGGTTTTGGGGCCCTACGGGAAGGGCTCCTGGGACACCCGACAGATGTTTTTC. It specifies CACDKVLGPYGKGSWDTRQMFF.